This T cell receptor beta chain was profiled in a study of post-analysis software for immune sequencing data. Points from the study as a whole: The F measure placed samples prepared in the same batch into strongly shared clusters. About five TRBV segments were more frequent in patients than controls; TRBV5-6, TRBV5-1 and TRBV20-1 belonged to this group. Comparison with controls showed significantly lower normalized Chao1 diversity in multiple sclerosis patients.

This clonotype occurred many times. What it binds is not known. This CDR3 has 15 residues. The J segment lost 2 bases and the V segment lost 3 bases, leaving 3 bases of the junction unmatched. The germline V gene encodes CDR1 SQVTM and CDR2 ANQGSEA. Unique molecular identifiers were carried by the TCR beta cDNA libraries. Input populations of about 0.9 to 10 million T cells gave rise to a few hundred thousand cDNA molecules. MiXCR was run by TCRdb on the PCR reads, yielding one entry per CDR3 protein. The repertoire has roughly 170,000 distinct CDR3 sequences, 30% of them found once; the top ten carry 1.5%.

This TCR came from a girl aged 5 to 17 with multiple sclerosis. Sequencing input: blood. The chain has TRBV29-1 and TRBJ2-5, with 13 bases lining up with TRBD2. CDR3 in amino acids: CSVDGTSGTQETQYF. The CDR3 DNA follows: TGCAGCGTTGACGGGACTAGCGGGACACAAGAGACCCAGTACTTC. The whole variable domain, filled in from reference TRBV29-1 and TRBJ2-5, reads SAVISQKPSRDICQRGTSLTIQCQVDSQVTMMFWYRQQPGQSLTLIATANQGSEATYESGFVIDKFPISRPNLTFSTLTVSNMSPEDSSIYLCSVDGTSGTQETQYFGPGTRLLVL.